This entry lists 2 T cell receptor beta chains sequenced from one sample in a study of T cells in Graves' hyperthyroidism and ophthalmopathy. Regions amplified from RNA transcripts were the TCR beta CDR3 regions. HTBI primers were employed in a first-round RT-PCR of the TCR CDR3. TCRdb ran MiXCR on the multiplex PCR reads and lists one entry per CDR3 protein. The sample comprises approximately 330,000 distinct CDR3 sequences, around 20% of which are singletons, and around 45% rests with the top ten. Sequencing was done on a sample of blood. Source of these receptors: a woman between 50 and 59 years old with Graves' hyperthyroidism.

This clonotype was detected many times. V usage is TRBV2 and J usage is TRBJ1-1, with unresolved D. The V end was cut by 6 bases, the J end by 0 bases, with 8 bases between. This CDR3 spans 13 amino acids. CDR1 is SNHLY, CDR2 FYNNEI, per germline. The CDR3 here is CASSQDLNTEAFF. The CDR3 bases are TGTGCCAGCAGCCAGGACCTGAACACTGAAGCTTTCTTT.

The J gene is TRBJ2-5, the V gene TRBV27; 9 bases fit TRBD2. The CDR3 runs to 16 residues. The germline gives CDR1 MNHEY, CDR2 SMNVEV (reference sequence). V lost 3 bases and J lost 5; bases outside the gene matches: 10. CDR3 amino acids: CASSFGAGGPSETQYF. The CDR3 region has the DNA TGTGCCAGCAGTTTCGGTGCGGGAGGGCCCTCGGAGACCCAGTACTTC.